A selection of T cell receptor beta chains follows, all from one sample in a study of shared clonotypes between healthy human individuals. Clones were read by immunoSEQ multiplex PCR, and TCRdb kept only the in-frame ones, dropping some. The sample lists some 1 million clones, roughly 80% occurring once. The sequencing input was memory CD4+ T cells sorted from blood. These receptors were collected from a man between 18 and 29 years old in good health. Both conserved end residues are part of each CDR3. The order of the fields is D gene, V gene, clone size, J gene, CDR3 DNA, CDR3 protein. D genes are given only for firm matches. A clone size is listed for some rows: how often the clone was seen (once, few, many), or a class if it is expanded.

D gene: NA; V gene: TRBV19; clone size: NA; J gene: TRBJ1-6; CDR3 DNA: TGTGCCAGCCGGGACCTCGGAAGCTCCTATAATTCACCCCTCCACTTT; CDR3 protein: CASRDLGSSYNSPLHF
D gene: NA; V gene: TRBV6-1; clone size: NA; J gene: TRBJ2-5; CDR3 DNA: TGTGCCAGCAGTGAAAATGTCGGGGCTCAAGAGACCCAGTACTTC; CDR3 protein: CASSENVGAQETQYF
D gene: NA; V gene: TRBV6-5; clone size: NA; J gene: TRBJ2-7; CDR3 DNA: TGTGCCAGCAGTTGGCGTCCCGGAGGGTACGAGCAGTACTTC; CDR3 protein: CASSWRPGGYEQYF
D gene: TRBD2; V gene: TRBV5-8; clone size: NA; J gene: TRBJ2-7; CDR3 DNA: TGTGCCAGCGCTAGGACGGGGGGGCCGGGGGAGCAGTACTTC; CDR3 protein: CASARTGGPGEQYF
D gene: TRBD1; V gene: TRBV19; clone size: few; J gene: TRBJ2-7; CDR3 DNA: TGTGCCTCCGGACAGGGAGCCTCCTACGAGCAGTACTTC; CDR3 protein: CASGQGASYEQYF
D gene: TRBD2; V gene: TRBV9; clone size: NA; J gene: TRBJ2-3; CDR3 DNA: TGTGCCAGCAGCACCTGGGCTAGCGGGGGGGCGAGCACAGATACGCAGTATTTT; CDR3 protein: CASSTWASGGASTDTQYF
D gene: TRBD1; V gene: TRBV27; clone size: NA; J gene: TRBJ2-5; CDR3 DNA: TGTGCCAGCAGCTCCGGGACAGGGGGCGTAGAGACCCAGTACTTC; CDR3 protein: CASSSGTGGVETQYF
D gene: TRBD1; V gene: TRBV6-1; clone size: few; J gene: TRBJ1-3; CDR3 DNA: TGTGCCAGCAGACCGACAGGGGCTGGAAACACCATATATTTT; CDR3 protein: CASRPTGAGNTIYF
D gene: NA; V gene: TRBV18; clone size: NA; J gene: TRBJ2-2; CDR3 DNA: TGTGCCAGCTCAAAAAACACGAACACCGGGGAGCTGTTTTTT; CDR3 protein: CASSKNTNTGELFF
D gene: NA; V gene: TRBV10-2; clone size: NA; J gene: TRBJ1-5; CDR3 DNA: TGCGCCAGCAGTGAAGGGACTAGCAATCAGCCCCAGCATTTT; CDR3 protein: CASSEGTSNQPQHF
D gene: TRBD1; V gene: TRBV27; clone size: NA; J gene: TRBJ1-6; CDR3 DNA: TGTGCCAGCAGGGCGGGGGGACAGTATAATTCACCCCTCCACTTT; CDR3 protein: CASRAGGQYNSPLHF
D gene: NA; V gene: TRBV20-1; clone size: NA; J gene: TRBJ2-3; CDR3 DNA: TGCAGTGCTGGCCCTAAAGATACGCAGTATTTT; CDR3 protein: CSAGPKDTQYF
D gene: NA; V gene: TRBV6-5; clone size: many; J gene: TRBJ2-2; CDR3 DNA: TGTGCCAGCAGTTACTTCACGGCCGGGGAGCTGTTTTTT; CDR3 protein: CASSYFTAGELFF
D gene: NA; V gene: TRBV30; clone size: NA; J gene: TRBJ1-4; CDR3 DNA: TGTGCCTTGCCCGGGGATGCTAATGAAAAACTGTTTTTT; CDR3 protein: CALPGDANEKLFF
D gene: TRBD1; V gene: TRBV28; clone size: NA; J gene: TRBJ2-1; CDR3 DNA: TGTGCCAGCAGGTACCGCAGGGACAGAACATACAATGAGCAGTTCTTC; CDR3 protein: CASRYRRDRTYNEQFF
D gene: TRBD1; V gene: TRBV7-9; clone size: NA; J gene: TRBJ1-3; CDR3 DNA: TGTGCCAGCAGCTTAGCTGGGACAGGTTATTCCTCCTCTGGAAACACCATATATTTT; CDR3 protein: CASSLAGTGYSSSGNTIYF
D gene: NA; V gene: TRBV18; clone size: NA; J gene: TRBJ2-1; CDR3 DNA: TGTGCCAGCTCACCACCGCTTAGCGGCAATGAGCAGTTCTTC; CDR3 protein: CASSPPLSGNEQFF
D gene: NA; V gene: TRBV18; clone size: once; J gene: TRBJ2-2; CDR3 DNA: TGTGCCAGCTCATTCGTGCAGACGAACACCGGGGAGCTGTTTTTT; CDR3 protein: CASSFVQTNTGELFF
D gene: NA; V gene: TRBV18; clone size: NA; J gene: TRBJ2-7; CDR3 DNA: TGTGCCAGCTCACCACCGTCTGCGGCAGTTGGCTACGAGCAGTACTTC; CDR3 protein: CASSPPSAAVGYEQYF
D gene: TRBD2; V gene: TRBV10-1; clone size: NA; J gene: TRBJ2-1; CDR3 DNA: TGCGCCAGCAGTGTGAGCGGGAGGGCCGGTTCCTACAATGAGCAGTTCTTC; CDR3 protein: CASSVSGRAGSYNEQFF
D gene: NA; V gene: TRBV28; clone size: NA; J gene: TRBJ1-2; CDR3 DNA: TGTGCCAGCAGCCAAAGGGGTCGTGGCGGCTACACCTTC; CDR3 protein: CASSQRGRGGYTF
D gene: TRBD2; V gene: TRBV2; clone size: NA; J gene: TRBJ2-1; CDR3 DNA: TGTGCCAGCTCAGCTAGCGGGGGGTACAATGAGCAGTTCTTC; CDR3 protein: CASSASGGYNEQFF
D gene: TRBD2; V gene: TRBV2; clone size: NA; J gene: TRBJ2-7; CDR3 DNA: TGTGCCAGCAGTGATCGTGCTAGCGGGAACAACGAGCAGTACTTC; CDR3 protein: CASSDRASGNNEQYF
D gene: TRBD1; V gene: TRBV13; clone size: NA; J gene: TRBJ1-2; CDR3 DNA: TGTGCCAGCAGCCCCGACGACAGGGGGGACTATGGCTACACCTTC; CDR3 protein: CASSPDDRGDYGYTF
D gene: NA; V gene: TRBV5-6; clone size: NA; J gene: TRBJ2-7; CDR3 DNA: TGTGCCAGCAGCCCCAGGGGCTCCTACGAGCAGTACTTC; CDR3 protein: CASSPRGSYEQYF
D gene: NA; V gene: TRBV6-1; clone size: NA; J gene: TRBJ2-2; CDR3 DNA: TGTGCCAGCAGTGATAGGACTAACACCGGGGAGCTGTTTTTT; CDR3 protein: CASSDRTNTGELFF
D gene: NA; V gene: TRBV25-1; clone size: NA; J gene: TRBJ1-2; CDR3 DNA: TGTGCCAGCAGTGACATCGGGGGACGCGGCTACACCTTC; CDR3 protein: CASSDIGGRGYTF
D gene: NA; V gene: TRBV30; clone size: once; J gene: TRBJ1-1; CDR3 DNA: TGTGCCTGGAGTCTCTTCACGAACACTGAAGCTTTCTTT; CDR3 protein: CAWSLFTNTEAFF
D gene: TRBD1; V gene: TRBV27; clone size: NA; J gene: TRBJ2-7; CDR3 DNA: TGTGCCAGCAGTTTGGTAGGACAGGGGAAAGGCGAGCAGTACTTC; CDR3 protein: CASSLVGQGKGEQYF
D gene: NA; V gene: TRBV7-2; clone size: NA; J gene: TRBJ2-7; CDR3 DNA: TGTGCCAGCAGCCCCCTCAGCGGGTCCTACGAGCAGTACTTC; CDR3 protein: CASSPLSGSYEQYF
D gene: TRBD1; V gene: TRBV6-1; clone size: NA; J gene: TRBJ2-7; CDR3 DNA: TGTGCCAGCAGTGAAGCCTGGACAGGGGTGCACGAGCAGTACTTC; CDR3 protein: CASSEAWTGVHEQYF
D gene: NA; V gene: TRBV28; clone size: NA; J gene: TRBJ2-7; CDR3 DNA: TGTGCCAGCAGTTTACTGAAGTACGAGCAGTACTTC; CDR3 protein: CASSLLKYEQYF
D gene: NA; V gene: TRBV6-1; clone size: NA; J gene: TRBJ2-2; CDR3 DNA: TGTGCCAGCAGTGAAGCCCCGGTGAACACCGTTGGGGGGGAGCTGTTTTTT; CDR3 protein: CASSEAPVNTVGGELFF
D gene: NA; V gene: TRBV5-1; clone size: NA; J gene: TRBJ2-7; CDR3 DNA: TGCGCCAGCAGCTATACGAAGGACAGCTCCTACGAGCAGTACTTC; CDR3 protein: CASSYTKDSSYEQYF
D gene: NA; V gene: TRBV6-4; clone size: many; J gene: TRBJ1-6; CDR3 DNA: TGTGCCAGCACTACCGGGGCGGGGCGAGGGCATAATTCACCCCTCCACTTT; CDR3 protein: CASTTGAGRGHNSPLHF
D gene: NA; V gene: TRBV7-2; clone size: NA; J gene: TRBJ2-2; CDR3 DNA: TGTGCCAGCCGGGTCCTTACTCACACCGGGGAGCTGTTTTTT; CDR3 protein: CASRVLTHTGELFF
D gene: TRBD1; V gene: TRBV27; clone size: NA; J gene: TRBJ1-4; CDR3 DNA: TGTGCCAGCAGTGAACCGGGACAGAATGAAAAACTGTTTTTT; CDR3 protein: CASSEPGQNEKLFF
D gene: NA; V gene: TRBV5-1; clone size: NA; J gene: TRBJ1-1; CDR3 DNA: TGCGCCAGCAGCTTGGCTCCAGATAAGAACACTGAAGCTTTCTTT; CDR3 protein: CASSLAPDKNTEAFF
D gene: NA; V gene: TRBV10-2; clone size: NA; J gene: TRBJ2-5; CDR3 DNA: TGCGCCAGCAGGGAGACTAGGCTCCAGGCCCAGTACTTC; CDR3 protein: CASRETRLQAQYF
D gene: NA; V gene: TRBV7-6; clone size: NA; J gene: TRBJ2-7; CDR3 DNA: TGTGCCAGCAGCCAGGTATCTCGGGGTTCCTACGAGCAGTACTTC; CDR3 protein: CASSQVSRGSYEQYF
D gene: TRBD2; V gene: TRBV19; clone size: NA; J gene: TRBJ2-1; CDR3 DNA: TGTGCCAGTAGCTCTCTAGCGGGGGGGCTTGGTGAGCAGTTCTTC; CDR3 protein: CASSSLAGGLGEQFF
D gene: NA; V gene: TRBV18; clone size: NA; J gene: TRBJ2-4; CDR3 DNA: TGTGCCAGCTCAATGTTCTCTCAGTCAGGGACGAGGGGGAACATTCAGTACTTC; CDR3 protein: CASSMFSQSGTRGNIQYF
D gene: NA; V gene: TRBV5-1; clone size: NA; J gene: TRBJ2-1; CDR3 DNA: TGCGCCAGCAGCGCCGGTCGGGAACGATACAATGAGCAGTTCTTC; CDR3 protein: CASSAGRERYNEQFF
D gene: NA; V gene: TRBV6-5; clone size: NA; J gene: TRBJ1-5; CDR3 DNA: TGTGCCAGCAGTTACCGGGGGAGTTATAGCAATCAGCCCCAGCATTTT; CDR3 protein: CASSYRGSYSNQPQHF
D gene: NA; V gene: TRBV9; clone size: NA; J gene: TRBJ2-1; CDR3 DNA: TGTGCCAGCACCCAGGGGGGACTGGGTAGCTCCTACAATGAGCAGTTCTTC; CDR3 protein: CASTQGGLGSSYNEQFF
D gene: TRBD1; V gene: TRBV6-1; clone size: few; J gene: TRBJ1-1; CDR3 DNA: TGTGCCAGCACACGGTACGCTACAGGGGGCACTGAAGCTTTCTTT; CDR3 protein: CASTRYATGGTEAFF
D gene: NA; V gene: TRBV6-1; clone size: once; J gene: TRBJ2-2; CDR3 DNA: TGTGCCAGCAGTCAGGATTGGAACACCGGGGAGCTGTTTTTT; CDR3 protein: CASSQDWNTGELFF
D gene: TRBD1; V gene: TRBV7-2; clone size: many; J gene: TRBJ2-7; CDR3 DNA: TGTGCCAGCAGCTCCGGGACAGGGATGGGCTACGAGCAGTACTTC; CDR3 protein: CASSSGTGMGYEQYF
D gene: NA; V gene: TRBV9; clone size: NA; J gene: TRBJ2-5; CDR3 DNA: TGTGCCAGCAGCGTAGCTGCGGGACCCCAAGAGACCCAGTACTTC; CDR3 protein: CASSVAAGPQETQYF
D gene: TRBD2; V gene: TRBV4-3; clone size: NA; J gene: TRBJ2-1; CDR3 DNA: TGCGCCAGCAGCCAAGATTTCAGCGGGAGGTTCCACAATGAGCAGTTCTTC; CDR3 protein: CASSQDFSGRFHNEQFF
D gene: TRBD1; V gene: TRBV7-8; clone size: NA; J gene: TRBJ2-7; CDR3 DNA: TGTGCCAGCAGCATCACAGGGGGCGTCTACGAGCAGTACTTC; CDR3 protein: CASSITGGVYEQYF
D gene: NA; V gene: TRBV29-1; clone size: NA; J gene: TRBJ1-2; CDR3 DNA: TGCAGCGTTGAGGAGGGAGGCTACACCTTC; CDR3 protein: CSVEEGGYTF
D gene: NA; V gene: TRBV9; clone size: few; J gene: TRBJ2-3; CDR3 DNA: TGTGCCAGCAGCGCAACCCTTTTGGGAACGCAGTATTTT; CDR3 protein: CASSATLLGTQYF